What follows are 12 T cell receptor beta chains derived from one specimen sequenced in a study of blood T cell repertoires in COVID-19. Assay used: immunoSEQ multiplex PCR; TCRdb lists only in-frame clones, some missing. The sample holds 490,000 or so clones, about 85% seen once. The sequenced sample was PBMCs or T cells enriched from blood (not recorded which). The source is a woman aged 55-69 years who had recovered from COVID-19.

The chain combines TRBV7-2 with TRBJ2-7; tentative D call: TRBD1 (5 bases). V lost 0 bases and J 4 bases, leaving 13 bases between the germline ends. The CDR3 covers 15 residues. CDR1 and CDR2 (germline): SGHTA, FQGNSA. The DNA for the CDR3 is TGTGCCAGCAGCTTAGCGCAGGGAATAGGGTACGAGCAGTACTTC. Protein product: CASSLAQGIGYEQYF.

The rearrangement uses TRBV7-9 and TRBJ1-2, with TRBD1 identical over 9 bases. V shed 4 bases and J 2 bases; nucleotides not matched to a gene: 14. This CDR3 comprises 18 residues. Looked up from germline, CDR1 is SEHNR and CDR2 is FQNEAQ (reference sequence). The CDR3, as DNA: TGTGCCAGCAGCTCGGGTCGGGACAGGGCTAAGGCAAACTATGGCTACACCTTC. It codes for CASSSGRDRAKANYGYTF.

This chain links TRBV9 with TRBJ2-1; 13 nucleotides align to TRBD2. CDR1 is SGDLS and CDR2 is YYNGEE in the germline V gene. The V gene end was trimmed by 3 bases and the J gene end by 5 bases; junction bases not matched to a gene: 11. CDR3 length: 18 residues. CDR3 nucleotide sequence: TGTGCCAGCAGCGGACCTCGGACTAGCGGGGGCCCCCACAATGAGCAGTTCTTC. Translated: CASSGPRTSGGPHNEQFF. Complete variable domain (other parts from reference TRBV9 and TRBJ2-1): DSGVTQTPKHLITATGQRVTLRCSPRSGDLSVYWYQQSLDQGLQFLIQYYNGEERAKGNILERFSAQQFPDLHSELNLSSLELGDSALYFCASSGPRTSGGPHNEQFFGPGTRLTVL.

The rearrangement links TRBV6-5 to TRBJ2-1; a possible D gene is TRBD1 (5 bases). V was cut by 0 bases and J by 6 bases, with 12 bases left in between. The length of the CDR3 is 15 residues. CDR1 and CDR2 (germline): MNHEY, SVGAGI. The chain's CDR3 is CASSYSGQGGNEQFF. The DNA of the CDR3 is TGTGCCAGCAGTTACTCGGGCCAGGGTGGCAATGAGCAGTTCTTC.

The DNA for the CDR3 is TGTGCCAGCAGCGCCAGGACAGGCCAAGAAATCTCTGGAAACACCATATATTTT. It encodes CASSARTGQEISGNTIYF. The gene calls are TRBV7-8 and TRBJ1-3, with 7 bases that match TRBD1. CDR1 and CDR2 (germline): SGHVS, FQNEAQ. This CDR3 has 18 amino acids. V was clipped by 5 bases and J by 0 bases; unmatched bases: 13.

This chain uses TRBV6-5 with TRBJ2-1, with 12 positions matching TRBD2. V was pared by 2 bases and J by 8 bases, with 4 bases of the junction left unmatched. Germline V gene lookup returns CDR1 MNHEY and CDR2 SVGAGI. The CDR3 totals 15 residues. The CDR3 reads CASSYPRTSGDEQFF. DNA of the CDR3: TGTGCCAGCAGTTACCCTAGGACTAGCGGGGATGAGCAGTTCTTC.

This sequence joins TRBV9 and TRBJ1-4, with TRBD1 identical over 8 bases. The CDR3 has 14 residues. The germline gives CDR1 SGDLS, CDR2 YYNGEE. Trimming at V came to 3 bases and at J to 10 bases, leaving 8 bases not matched to a gene. CDR3 sequence reads: CASSATGGEGKLFF. CDR3 DNA sequence: TGTGCCAGCAGCGCCACAGGGGGTGAGGGAAAACTGTTTTTT.

The chain combines TRBV19 with TRBJ2-5; 10 bases fit TRBD1. The junction had 2 bases not matched to a gene; V was cut back by 5 bases and J by 2 bases. Germline V gives CDR1 LNHDA, CDR2 SQIVND (reference sequence). The CDR3 contains 14 residues. The CDR3: CASSAGQGQETQYF. As DNA, the CDR3 is TGTGCCAGTAGTGCGGGACAGGGGCAAGAGACCCAGTACTTC.

The chain carries TRBV19 and TRBJ2-4; TRBD1 is a possible D gene (5 bases). This CDR3 contains 13 residues. Trimming removed 7 bases from V and 5 bases from J, with 12 bases in between. Germline CDR1 and CDR2: LNHDA and SQIVND (reference sequence). As DNA, the CDR3 is TGTGCCAGTACGGCCAGGGAACAAAACATTCAGTACTTC. Translated, it gives CASTAREQNIQYF.

The rearrangement joins TRBV5-4 to TRBJ1-2; 10 nucleotides agree with TRBD1. The germline CDR1 and CDR2 sequences are SGHNT and YYREEE (reference sequence). CDR3 length: 15 amino acids. V trimming: 2 bases; J trimming: 4 bases; junction bases outside the gene matches: 5. For the CDR3, the DNA is TGTGCCAGCAGCTTACCGGGACAGGGGACCTATGGCTACACCTTC. Amino acid sequence: CASSLPGQGTYGYTF.

The chain carries TRBV28 and TRBJ1-3; 7 nucleotides align to TRBD1. Germline CDR1 MDHEN, CDR2 SYDVKM. V shed 7 bases, J shed 0 bases, and the junction held 6 bases outside the gene matches. This CDR3 comprises 15 residues. The CDR3 spells CASKVTGHSGNTIYF. CDR3 in DNA: TGTGCCAGCAAAGTGACAGGGCACTCTGGAAACACCATATATTTT. The full variable domain, completed using reference TRBV28 and TRBJ1-3, is DVKVTQSSRYLVKRTGEKVFLECVQDMDHENMFWYRQDPGLGLRLIYFSYDVKMKEKGDIPEGYSVSREKKERFSLILESASTNQTSMYLCASKVTGHSGNTIYFGEGSWLTVV.

This clone was observed a handful of times. V usage is TRBV19 and J usage is TRBJ1-1, with D unresolved. Germline V lookup: CDR1 LNHDA, CDR2 SQIVND (reference sequence). The CDR3 is 11 amino acids. Trimming took 6 bases from V and 4 from J, leaving 6 bases between them. The CDR3: CASSQFTEAFF. The CDR3, as DNA: TGTGCCAGTAGCCAGTTCACTGAAGCTTTCTTT.